The present TCR beta chain was sequenced within a study of cytomegalovirus exposure and HLA in healthy donors. Study results and caveats: Most subjects' HLA-A and HLA-B alleles were reportedly predicted from TCR beta sequences. Other equally common chains were less clonally expanded than HLA-associated TCR beta chains, a later analysis showed. V- and J-gene trimming in TCR beta was tied to a missense DCLRE1C variant by an analysis performed later. It was taken for granted in presence/absence analyses that sequencing depth across donors was roughly uniform.

Looked up from germline, CDR1 is LNHDA and CDR2 is SQIVND (reference sequence). V was pared by 3 bases and J by 0 bases, with 5 bases of the junction left unmatched. There are 17 residues in the CDR3. Turning to this clone: Its antigen remains unknown.

With 60 Vbeta and 13 Jbeta primers, the PCR was carried out. The protocol was immunoSEQ multiplex PCR, while the TCRdb copy is restricted to in-frame clones and leaves out a portion. The profile shows over 95,000 clones, 76% of them singletons. Input material: PBMCs. The chain combines TRBV19 with TRBJ1-3, with TRBD1 matching over 10 bases. The receptor comes from a woman aged 40 to 49 in good health and CMV-seropositive. The CDR3 here is CASSITGTGVSGNTIYF. In nucleotides, the CDR3 is TGTGCCAGTAGTATCACCGGGACAGGGGTCTCTGGAAACACCATATATTTT.